The next 20 T cell receptor beta chains were all read from a single sample in a study of blood T cells in healthy people across ages. The second PCR ran roughly 7 to 11 cycles with a sample-barcoded 5' primer and J-beta primers. TCRdb fed the 5' RACE reads into MiXCR, producing one record per CDR3 protein. Of about 800,000 distinct CDR3 sequences listed, about half were seen once; the top ten hold over 15%. The sample was blood. The source is a man of 80 years or more in good health.

The V call is TRBV3-1, the J call TRBJ2-1; TRBD2 agrees at 10 bases. J was trimmed by 4 bases and V by 0 bases; bases with no gene match: 24. Germline lookup yields CDR1 LGHDT and CDR2 YNNKEL (reference sequence). The CDR3 consists of 23 residues. This CDR3 reads CASSQDLGGRRSGRLVSYNEQFF. For the CDR3, the DNA is TGTGCCAGCAGCCAAGATCTCGGAGGGCGGCGTAGCGGGAGGCTAGTATCATACAATGAGCAGTTCTTC.

In its sample, this clonotype was seen a few times. The gene calls are TRBV5-1 and TRBJ2-2; TRBD1 aligns across 7 bases. The germline V gene encodes CDR1 SGHRS and CDR2 YFSETQ. CDR3 length: 15 residues. V shed 4 bases and J 2 bases; nucleotides not matched to a gene: 5. The CDR3 nucleotides read TGCGCCAGCAGCACGGGGACAGTTAACACCGGGGAGCTGTTTTTT. It codes for CASSTGTVNTGELFF.

The V gene is TRBV6-2 or TRBV6-3, the J gene TRBJ2-1; no clear D. Germline CDR1 reads MNHEY; CDR2 reads SVGEGT. The CDR3 totals 13 residues. V was cut by 6 bases and J by 6 bases, with 12 bases left in between. The CDR3 region has the DNA TGTGCCAGCAGAAGAGTAAGTTGCAATGAGCAGTTCTTC. Amino acids: CASRRVSCNEQFF.

V gene TRBV5-1 combines with J gene TRBJ2-7; D gene uncertain. This CDR3 contains 15 residues. Germline CDR1 SGHRS, CDR2 YFSETQ. The V end was cut by 0 bases, the J end by 2 bases, with 12 bases between. CDR3 DNA: TGCGCCAGCAGCTTGGGGCGGTATCCAGCCTACGAGCAGTACTTC. This codes for CASSLGRYPAYEQYF.

This clonotype occurred many times. The V gene is TRBV7-9, the J gene TRBJ2-7, with 11 bases that match TRBD2. This CDR3 spans 17 amino acids. The trim removed 3 bases at V and 1 base at J, leaving 8 bases unmatched. Germline CDR1 is SEHNR and CDR2 is FQNEAQ (reference sequence). The CDR3 bases are TGTGCCAGCAGCTTCACTAGCGGGAGCCAAGTATCCTACGAGCAGTACTTC. Protein sequence: CASSFTSGSQVSYEQYF.

V and J are TRBV14 and TRBJ2-7, with D perhaps TRBD2 (5 bases). Trimming pared 3 bases from V and 4 bases from J, leaving 19 bases between. CDR1 and CDR2 from the germline V gene are SGHDN and FVKESK. CDR3 length: 16 amino acids. CDR3 sequence (DNA): TGTGCCAGCAGCCAGGCTCTAAAAGAGGGTGGTTACGAGCAGTACTTC. Translating it yields CASSQALKEGGYEQYF.

This clonotype came up a few times. Just one base apart from a much larger clone, this may be a read error. The chain carries TRBV29-1 and TRBJ2-5; no firm D call. The closer fit of TRBJ2-1 to the DNA end suggests the J call may be wrong. Germline values: CDR1 SQVTM, CDR2 ANQGSEA. CDR3 length: 12 amino acids. The CDR3 is CSVGRVQETQFF. The CDR3 nucleotides are TGCAGCGTAGGACGTGTCCAAGAGACCCAGTTCTTC.

CDR3 loop: CASSLDLRLMETQYF. The DNA for the CDR3 is TGCGCCAGCAGCTTAGATTTGCGGCTTATGGAGACCCAGTACTTC. The J gene is TRBJ2-5, the V gene TRBV5-1; unclear D gene. The germline V gene has CDR1 SGHRS and CDR2 YFSETQ. CDR3 length equals 15 residues. Trimming left V 2 bases short and J 5 bases short, with 16 bases between.

This clonotype was seen a few times. This sequence joins TRBV11-3 and TRBJ2-3, with 10 bases identical to TRBD2. In germline, CDR1 is SGHNT, CDR2 YENEEA. The CDR3 loop spans 16 amino acids. J gave up 2 bases and V 2 bases, and 4 bases lay outside the gene matches. The CDR3 DNA sequence: TGTGCCAGCAGCTTATCACTAGCGGGGCTCACAGATACGCAGTATTTT. Its translation is CASSLSLAGLTDTQYF.

The sample holds many counts of this clonotype. The genes are TRBV7-2 and TRBJ2-7; 12 nucleotides line up with TRBD2. V lost 5 bases to trimming and J lost 1 base; unmatched junction nucleotides: 6. The V gene's germline CDR1 is SGHTA and CDR2 FQGNSA. The CDR3 sequence is 16 residues long. CDR3 loop: CASSRRLAGDSYEQYF. DNA of the CDR3: TGTGCCAGCAGCCGCAGACTAGCGGGAGATTCCTACGAGCAGTACTTC.

This clonotype occurred a few times. This chain uses TRBV13 with TRBJ2-7, with 7 nucleotides matching TRBD1. Germline V gene lookup returns CDR1 PRHDT and CDR2 FYEKMQ (reference sequence). The CDR3 loop spans 14 amino acids. J gave up 4 bases and V 5 bases, and 8 bases lay outside the gene matches. This CDR3 reads CASSPEQGWYEQYF. CDR3 in DNA: TGTGCCAGCAGCCCTGAACAGGGGTGGTACGAGCAGTACTTC.

This clonotype was found a few times. The chain recombines TRBV29-1 with TRBJ1-1; D remains unclear. Trimming took 4 bases from V and 1 from J, leaving 10 bases between them. The CDR3 has 13 residues. The germline gives CDR1 SQVTM, CDR2 ANQGSEA. This CDR3 is CSVAAGGNTEAFF. CDR3 in DNA: TGCAGCGTTGCGGCAGGAGGGAACACTGAAGCTTTCTTT.

Only a few counts were recorded for this clonotype. This rearrangement joins TRBV4-2 to TRBJ2-3, with TRBD2 matching 14 bases. This CDR3 region has 17 residues. Germline lookup yields CDR1 LGHNA and CDR2 YNFKEQ. Unmatched junction bases numbered 6, after V lost 4 bases and J lost 3 bases. Written as DNA, the CDR3 is TGTGCCAGCAGCCCGACTAGCGGGAGGGCCGGGACAGATACGCAGTATTTT. Translated, it gives CASSPTSGRAGTDTQYF.

The rearrangement links TRBV7-9 to TRBJ2-1; TRBD2 agrees at 11 bases. Germline CDR1 reads SEHNR; CDR2 reads FQNEAQ (reference sequence). CDR3 length: 14 amino acids. The junction had 8 bases not matched to a gene; V was cut back by 6 bases and J by 10 bases. The CDR3 DNA reads TGTGCCAGCAGTCCTAGCGGGAGGTTCTGGGAGCAGTTCTTC. Translated, it gives CASSPSGRFWEQFF.

This clonotype was picked up many times. This chain connects TRBV12-3 or TRBV12-4 to TRBJ2-5; no reliable D call. The ends were cut back, 1 base at V and 5 bases at J, with 14 bases in the middle. The CDR3 covers 15 residues. The CDR3 is CASSLGGQATETQYF. Here the CDR3 DNA reads TGTGCCAGCAGTTTAGGTGGCCAGGCGACGGAGACCCAGTACTTC.

This clonotype was observed once. This CDR3 reads CASSVSGRAWRSYNEQFF. The DNA of the CDR3 is TGTGCCAGCAGCGTTAGCGGGAGGGCCTGGAGGTCCTACAATGAGCAGTTCTTC. The rearrangement joins TRBV9 to TRBJ2-1; TRBD2 matches at 11 bases. Germline CDR1 reads SGDLS; CDR2 reads YYNGEE. The V and J ends lost 2 bases and 1 base, in that order; junction bases with no gene match: 8. CDR3 length equals 18 residues.

The chain has TRBV7-2 and TRBJ2-3; 9 nucleotides line up with TRBD1. The CDR3 sequence is 14 residues long. CDR1 SGHTA and CDR2 FQGNSA come from the germline V gene. The V segment lost 5 bases and the J segment 5 bases; nucleotides outside the gene matches: 5. DNA for the CDR3: TGTGCCAGCAGCATCGGGACAGGGAGAGATACGCAGTATTTT. This codes for CASSIGTGRDTQYF.

This clonotype was seen a few times. The J gene is TRBJ2-1, the V gene TRBV5-1; D tentatively fits TRBD1 or TRBD2 (5 bases each). This CDR3 is built from 16 residues. V was shortened by 4 bases and J by 7 bases, with 21 bases between the two germline ends. Germline V gene data show CDR1 as SGHRS and CDR2 as YFSETQ. This CDR3 reads CASSPYTGTRENEQFF. For the CDR3, the DNA is TGCGCCAGCAGCCCCTACACCGGGACCCGTGAAAATGAGCAGTTCTTC.

A single count supports this clonotype. The CDR3 is CASSSLGQGGQPQHF. CDR3 DNA sequence: TGCGCCAGCAGCTCCCTGGGACAGGGCGGGCAGCCCCAGCATTTT. This chain joins TRBV4-1 and TRBJ1-5; 9 bases map to TRBD1. Trimming cost V 5 bases and J 7 bases; bases outside gene matches: 9. Germline V gene data show CDR1 as MGHRA and CDR2 as YSYEKL. The CDR3 contains 15 residues.

The V gene is TRBV4-1, the J gene TRBJ1-2; D uncertain. Trimming stripped 0 bases from V and 2 bases from J, with 10 bases between. This CDR3 contains 15 residues. The germline CDR1 and CDR2 sequences are MGHRA and YSYEKL. DNA for the CDR3: TGCGCCAGCAGCCAAGAACCCACACTAAACTATGGCTACACCTTC. Its protein is CASSQEPTLNYGYTF.